This T cell receptor (beta chain) was captured by sequencing in a study of siplizumab effects on memory and regulatory T cells. Study-level findings and limits: In roughly 80-97% of proliferating CD4+ or CD8+ clones, a naive or memory phenotype could not be assigned. Unstimulated subsets contained matches for only a minor fraction of alloreactive clones. Greater diversity than memory cells seemed evident in naive T cells, which also appeared to be major alloresponse contributors. Confirmatory evidence of suppressive function in proliferating siplizumab-culture Tregs was not obtained.

The table came from immunoSEQ multiplex PCR; TCRdb's copy has only in-frame clones and leaves some out. Of roughly 92,000 clones in the sample, 94% were seen once. This CDR3 is 12 amino acids long. Germline values: CDR1 PRHDT, CDR2 FYEKMQ (reference sequence). With 4 bases removed from V and 9 bases from J, the gap between germline ends came to 11 bases. Concerning this clone: No antigen is known for it.

The genes are TRBV13 and TRBJ2-3, with D possibly being TRBD2 (6 bases). The receptor's source is a human donor in good health. The sample comprised non-Treg CD4+ T cells sorted from blood. The CDR3 protein is CASSSLARTQYF. As DNA, the CDR3 is TGTGCCAGCAGCTCTCTAGCGAGGACGCAGTATTTT.